These T cell receptor beta chains were read from a single sample in a study of blood T cell repertoires in COVID-19. TCRdb keeps only in-frame clones here, not all; method: immunoSEQ multiplex PCR. The data hold 100,000 to 150,000 clones, with 71% observed a single time. The specimen sequenced was peripheral blood. The receptors were sampled from a human donor with acute or convalescent COVID-19. The donor label of this sample is uncertain. Both conserved end residues are part of each CDR3. A D gene is named only where the DNA matches it firmly. Some rows have no size entry. The others give once, few or many, or a class for an expanded clone.

v_call	d_call	clone_size	j_call	cdr3_nt	cdr3_aa
TRBV5-1	-	-	TRBJ2-7	TGCGCCAGCAGCTTGCAGGGCGATAGCTCCTACGAGCAGTACTTC	CASSLQGDSSYEQYF
TRBV19	TRBD1	-	TRBJ1-2	TGTGCCAGTAGTAATCTCGACAGGGGCTTTTATGGCTACACCTTC	CASSNLDRGFYGYTF
TRBV7-9	-	medium-sized	TRBJ1-2	TGTGCCAGCAGCTTAAAGAACAGGGTGGATGGCTACACCTTC	CASSLKNRVDGYTF
TRBV30	TRBD1	medium-sized	TRBJ1-2	TGTGCCTGGAGCCGCCGGCGGACAGGGGCCGGCTACACCTTC	CAWSRRRTGAGYTF
TRBV6-5	-	-	TRBJ2-1	TGTGCCAGCACACGATCCCCGGAGAACAATGAGCAGTTCTTC	CASTRSPENNEQFF
TRBV28	TRBD1	few	TRBJ1-5	TGTGCCAGCAGCAACGACAGGGGGCATGCCAATCAGCCCCAGCATTTT	CASSNDRGHANQPQHF
TRBV2	TRBD1	-	TRBJ1-1	TGTGCCAGCAGATCGGACAGGGGAACTGAAGCTTTCTTT	CASRSDRGTEAFF
TRBV9	-	-	TRBJ1-1	TGTGCCAGCAGCGTAGATCCCAGGGGATCTGAAGCTTTCTTT	CASSVDPRGSEAFF
TRBV10-1	TRBD1	-	TRBJ2-1	TGCGCCAGCAGCCAGTTCCAGGGGGCTCACAATGAGCAGTTCTTC	CASSQFQGAHNEQFF
TRBV9	-	-	TRBJ1-3	TGTGCCAGCAGCGTAGCCCCGGGGGGCTCTGGAAACACCATATATTTT	CASSVAPGGSGNTIYF
TRBV2	-	-	TRBJ1-1	TGTGCCAGCAGTGAAATACGGGGCACTGAAGCTTTCTTT	CASSEIRGTEAFF
TRBV30	-	-	TRBJ2-2	TGTGCCTGGAGTGTGTTTCTGGGGGAGCTGTTTTTT	CAWSVFLGELFF
TRBV6-5	TRBD2	-	TRBJ2-1	TGTGCCAGCAGTCGCACAGCGGGGGGGAACAATGAGCAGTTCTTC	CASSRTAGGNNEQFF
TRBV7-8	-	-	TRBJ2-5	TGTGCCAGCAGCTTAAACCGGGGACAAGAGACCCAGTACTTC	CASSLNRGQETQYF
TRBV28	TRBD1	-	TRBJ1-6	TGTGCCAGCAGTCGGGACAGGGTTGGGATAGGCTCACCCCTCCACTTT	CASSRDRVGIGSPLHF
TRBV7-2	-	-	TRBJ1-2	TGTGCCAGCAGCTTAGGGCGGGGAAACTATGGCTACACCTTC	CASSLGRGNYGYTF
TRBV19	-	-	TRBJ1-4	TGTGCCAGTAGTGGGGCCTGGGGAAGGGATGAAAAACTGTTTTTT	CASSGAWGRDEKLFF